Below are 10 T cell receptor beta chains sequenced from a single sample in a study of cytomegalovirus exposure and HLA in healthy donors. PCR primers comprised 60 Vbeta and 13 Jbeta primers. TCRdb keeps only in-frame clones here, not all; method: immunoSEQ multiplex PCR. The table has about 84,000 clones, about 77% seen once. The specimen was PBMCs. All receptors come from a male donor in good health and CMV-seropositive.

The chain joins TRBV5-4 to TRBJ2-5; 12 bases line up with TRBD2. The CDR3 is 16 residues long. Germline V gene lookup returns CDR1 SGHNT and CDR2 YYREEE (reference sequence). V lost 4 bases to trimming and J lost 2 bases; unmatched junction nucleotides: 6. The CDR3 nucleotides read TGTGCCAGCAGCCTGCCCCTAGCGGGAGGGCAAGAGACCCAGTACTTC. This gives the protein CASSLPLAGGQETQYF.

This chain uses TRBV4-2 with TRBJ1-2; 7 bases match TRBD1. V was clipped by 4 bases and J by 4 bases; unmatched bases: 9. The CDR3 covers 15 residues. Germline CDR1 and CDR2: LGHNA and YNFKEQ. The CDR3 loop is CASSLSGRDSYGYTF. CDR3 bases: TGTGCCAGCAGCCTCTCCGGCCGGGACAGCTATGGCTACACCTTC.

This chain links TRBV28 with TRBJ2-7; possible D gene TRBD2, 6 bases. The CDR3 is 15 amino acids. Germline V CDR1 and CDR2: MDHEN, SYDVKM. Trimming shortened V by 6 bases and J by 2 bases, and 17 bases separated the two germline ends. This CDR3 is CASSPLSGQTYEQYF. The CDR3 region has the DNA TGTGCCAGCAGCCCACTAAGCGGGCAAACCTACGAGCAGTACTTC.

The chain has TRBV4-2 and TRBJ2-7, with 10 bases fitting TRBD2. This CDR3 comprises 17 residues. Per the germline V gene, CDR1 is LGHNA and CDR2 is YNFKEQ. With 0 bases clipped from V and 4 bases from J, the junction kept 9 bases outside the gene matches. CDR3 DNA sequence: TGTGCCAGCAGCCAAGAAGGACTAGCGGCGAAGAGGTACGAGCAGTACTTC. Translated, it gives CASSQEGLAAKRYEQYF.

The rearrangement joins TRBV7-8 to TRBJ2-7; TRBD1 matches at 8 bases. The CDR3 has 13 residues. The junction had 9 bases not matched to a gene; V was cut back by 5 bases and J by 9 bases. Germline CDR1 and CDR2: SGHVS and FQNEAQ. CDR3 in DNA: TGTGCCAGCAGCCCCGGTGGACAGGGCGGGCAGTACTTC. Amino acid sequence: CASSPGGQGGQYF.

The genes are TRBV7-2 and TRBJ2-7, with D perhaps TRBD2 (5 bases). CDR3 length: 14 residues. Germline CDR1 and CDR2: SGHTA and FQGNSA. Trimming took off 5 bases at V and 0 bases at J, with 11 bases between the two ends. CDR3 nucleotide sequence: TGTGCCAGCAGCATCGGACGGGGCTCCTACGAGCAGTACTTC. Its translation: CASSIGRGSYEQYF.

This chain connects TRBV15 to TRBJ1-5; 9 nucleotides line up with TRBD1. Germline trimming cut 3 bases from V and 4 bases from J; bases unmatched to any gene: 4. CDR3 length equals 15 residues. Germline V gene sequence: CDR1 LNHNV, CDR2 YYDKDF (reference sequence). Here the CDR3 DNA reads TGTGCCACCAGCAGTTGGACAGGGGAAAATCAGCCCCAGCATTTT. Protein sequence: CATSSWTGENQPQHF.

V usage is TRBV28 and J usage is TRBJ1-5; 7 bases match TRBD1. With 4 bases clipped from V and 10 bases from J, the junction kept 10 bases outside the gene matches. Germline loops: CDR1 MDHEN, CDR2 SYDVKM. This CDR3 contains 14 residues. CDR3 sequence reads: CASSSPTPGGPQHF. CDR3 nucleotides: TGTGCCAGCAGTTCCCCGACCCCAGGGGGACCCCAGCATTTT.

The chain couples TRBV19 to TRBJ2-2; perhaps TRBD2 as D (6 bases). The V and J ends lost 3 bases and 6 bases respectively, with 17 bases between them. Germline values: CDR1 LNHDA, CDR2 SQIVND (reference sequence). The CDR3 runs 16 residues. The CDR3 sequence: CASSIVRVWGAGELFF. CDR3 DNA: TGTGCCAGTAGTATTGTTCGGGTCTGGGGGGCCGGGGAGCTGTTTTTT. Drawing the rest from reference TRBV19 and TRBJ2-2, the complete variable domain is DGGITQSPKYLFRKEGQNVTLSCEQNLNHDAMYWYRQDPGQGLRLIYYSQIVNDFQKGDIAEGYSVSREKKESFPLTVTSAQKNPTAFYLCASSIVRVWGAGELFFGEGSRLTVL.

This clone was counted a single time. This chain links TRBV30 with TRBJ2-3; TRBD1 matches 8 bases. The V gene's germline CDR1 is GTSNPN and CDR2 SVGIG (reference sequence). J lost 3 bases, V lost 0 bases, and 2 bases had no gene match. The CDR3 length is 14 residues. CDR3 protein: CAWSVTGGTDTQYF. CDR3 bases: TGTGCCTGGAGTGTTACAGGGGGGACAGATACGCAGTATTTT.